This TCR beta chain was sequenced for a study of Ad26.COV2.S vaccination and SARS-CoV-2 variants. Treatment here: around 19 received Ad26.COV2.S at low or high dose, single or two shots; about 5 received placebo; per-sample allocation not given. Samples analyzed were those drawn on day 63 after the first vaccine or placebo injection. A Boston adult aged 18-55 years was the donor. Profiling relied on immunoSEQ multiplex PCR, and the TCRdb table lists in-frame clones only, not all of them. The repertoire holds 350,000 to 500,000 clones, with about 90% as singletons. Specimen: peripheral blood, collected in a trial of Ad26.COV2.S vaccine versus placebo. The TCR comes from a person aged 18-65 years who received the Ad26.COV2.S COVID-19 vaccine or a placebo.

This CDR3 reads CASSYLRTGRHEQYF. CDR3 nucleotides: TGTGCCAGCAGCTATCTTCGGACAGGGAGACACGAGCAGTACTTC. This sequence joins TRBV27 and TRBJ2-7, with 8 bases aligning to TRBD1. The CDR3 length is 15 residues. Germline assignment: CDR1 MNHEY and CDR2 SMNVEV (reference sequence). Losses at the gene ends were 6 bases for V and 5 bases for J; bases not matched to a gene: 12.